A selection of T cell receptor beta chains follows, all from one sample in a study of CD8+ T cells in alopecia areata. The method was immunoSEQ multiplex PCR; TCRdb's version includes in-frame clones alone and lacks a portion of them. The top ten hold 0.65% to 0.7% of the sample, which has approximately 200,000 clones, 45% to 75% seen once. Specimen: CD4+ T cells sorted from blood, collected at week 4, from a patient treated with tofacitinib. The receptors were sampled from a human donor with alopecia areata. Both conserved end residues are part of each CDR3. Fields, in order: J gene, clone size, D gene, V gene, CDR3 protein, CDR3 DNA. D genes are given only for firm matches. Only some rows state a clone size, as once, few, many or a class for expanded clones.

TRBJ2-7	-	-	TRBV7-2	CASSFDLYEQYF	TGTGCCAGCAGCTTTGATCTCTACGAGCAGTACTTC
TRBJ2-1	-	-	TRBV15	CATSSMNEQFF	TGTGCCACCAGCAGTATGAATGAGCAGTTCTTC
TRBJ2-3	-	-	TRBV4-1	CASSHSTDTQYF	TGCGCCAGCAGCCATTCCACAGATACGCAGTATTTT
TRBJ1-2	-	-	TRBV9	CASSVDEVTGYGYTF	TGTGCCAGCAGCGTAGATGAAGTTACGGGCTATGGCTACACCTTC
TRBJ1-2	few	-	TRBV30	CAWSHPPGRSYTF	TGTGCCTGGAGCCATCCGCCGGGACGAAGCTACACCTTC
TRBJ2-7	-	TRBD1	TRBV30	CAWSDRVEQYF	TGTGCCTGGAGCGACAGGGTCGAGCAGTACTTC
TRBJ1-1	-	TRBD1	TRBV18	CASSPQGAGTEAFF	TGTGCCAGCTCACCACAGGGGGCAGGCACTGAAGCTTTCTTT
TRBJ2-5	-	-	TRBV7-2	CASSRDRQETQYF	TGTGCCAGCAGCCGCGATCGCCAAGAGACCCAGTACTTC
TRBJ1-1	once	TRBD1	TRBV30	CAWSLRDRGSRDTEAFF	TGTGCCTGGAGTTTACGGGACAGGGGAAGTAGGGACACTGAAGCTTTCTTT
TRBJ1-2	-	-	TRBV19	CASSILGYYGYTF	TGTGCCAGTAGTATCTTGGGGTACTATGGCTACACCTTC
TRBJ2-3	-	TRBD2	TRBV4-1	CASSPHGAGGDDTQYF	TGTGCCAGCAGCCCCCATGGAGCGGGAGGGGACGATACGCAGTATTTT
TRBJ1-2	-	-	TRBV30	CAWSVWGGRYTF	TGTGCCTGGAGTGTATGGGGGGGACGCTACACCTTC
TRBJ2-1	-	-	TRBV14	CASSQEEGLGYNEQFF	TGTGCCAGCAGCCAAGAGGAGGGATTGGGGTACAATGAGCAGTTCTTC
TRBJ2-1	-	-	TRBV29-1	CSADVGGGFNEQFF	TGCAGCGCTGACGTAGGGGGAGGGTTCAATGAGCAGTTCTTC
TRBJ2-5	-	-	TRBV2	CASSEKGTQYF	TGTGCCAGCAGTGAAAAGGGGACCCAGTACTTC
TRBJ2-7	-	TRBD1	TRBV2	CASSAGQGGEQYF	TGTGCCAGCAGTGCGGGACAGGGGGGCGAGCAGTACTTC
TRBJ2-2	-	-	TRBV5-1	CASLPSGNTGELFF	TGCGCCAGCTTACCCAGCGGGAACACCGGGGAGCTGTTTTTT
TRBJ2-2	-	TRBD1	TRBV9	CASSRQGPNTGELFF	TGTGCCAGCAGCCGACAGGGGCCTAACACCGGGGAGCTGTTTTTT
TRBJ1-1	-	TRBD1	TRBV29-1	CSAGQGAIPEAFF	TGCAGCGCAGGACAGGGGGCGATCCCTGAAGCTTTCTTT
TRBJ2-3	-	TRBD1	TRBV6-6	CASADRVGTDTQYF	TGTGCCAGCGCGGACAGGGTGGGCACAGATACGCAGTATTTT
TRBJ2-5	once	TRBD1	TRBV19	CASRNFGTGVPETQYF	TGTGCCAGTAGAAACTTCGGGACAGGGGTTCCTGAGACCCAGTACTTC
TRBJ1-1	-	-	TRBV18	CASSPIQGPNTEAFF	TGTGCCAGCTCACCGATCCAGGGACCGAACACTGAAGCTTTCTTT
TRBJ2-7	-	TRBD1	TRBV7-9	CASSFGQGTYEQYF	TGTGCCAGCAGCTTCGGACAGGGGACCTACGAGCAGTACTTC
TRBJ1-2	-	TRBD1	TRBV6-1	CASSEDRASNYGYTF	TGTGCCAGCAGTGAGGACAGGGCGTCCAACTATGGCTACACCTTC
TRBJ2-7	-	-	TRBV30	CAWSVQGGYEQYF	TGTGCCTGGAGTGTGCAGGGCGGATACGAGCAGTACTTC
TRBJ2-1	-	-	TRBV30	CAWSVRSEQFF	TGTGCCTGGAGTGTACGTAGCGAGCAGTTCTTC
TRBJ1-2	few	TRBD1	TRBV5-1	CASSTGDRAKGYTF	TGCGCCAGCAGCACAGGGGACAGGGCGAAAGGCTACACCTTC
TRBJ1-2	-	-	TRBV10-3	CAISVAGNYGYTF	TGTGCCATCAGTGTAGCGGGGAACTATGGCTACACCTTC
TRBJ2-5	-	-	TRBV14	CASSQDVETQYF	TGTGCCAGCAGCCAAGATGTTGAGACCCAGTACTTC
TRBJ2-2	-	-	TRBV7-7	CASSKSTVRRTGELFF	TGTGCCAGCAGCAAATCCACAGTACGCCGAACCGGGGAGCTGTTTTTT
TRBJ2-5	-	-	TRBV30	CAWEAIQETQYF	TGTGCCTGGGAGGCGATCCAAGAGACCCAGTACTTC
TRBJ2-5	-	-	TRBV29-1	CSASKPGPGTQYF	TGCAGCGCCAGCAAGCCCGGACCGGGGACCCAGTACTTC
TRBJ2-5	-	-	TRBV2	CASSRDHRETQYF	TGTGCCAGCAGCCGGGACCACCGAGAGACCCAGTACTTC
TRBJ2-1	-	TRBD2	TRBV10-3	CAIRALAGEQFF	TGTGCCATCAGGGCGTTAGCGGGAGAGCAGTTCTTC
TRBJ1-2	-	TRBD1	TRBV28	CASRAGQVVLGYTF	TGTGCCAGCAGGGCGGGACAGGTCGTTTTAGGCTACACCTTC
TRBJ2-3	-	TRBD2	TRBV28	CASSFSGTSGSRDTQYF	TGTGCCAGCAGTTTTTCTGGGACTAGCGGGAGTAGGGATACGCAGTATTTT
TRBJ2-3	-	-	TRBV30	CASLALDTQYF	TGTGCTTCCTTAGCCCTAGATACGCAGTATTTT
TRBJ2-2	-	-	TRBV27	CASSHLDTGELFF	TGTGCCAGCAGTCACCTAGACACCGGGGAGCTGTTTTTT
TRBJ1-5	-	-	TRBV30	CAWSVWGSAQPQHF	TGTGCCTGGAGTGTGTGGGGTTCTGCGCAGCCCCAGCATTTT
TRBJ2-5	-	TRBD2	TRBV30	CAWTGLAGTQETQYF	TGTGCCTGGACGGGACTAGCGGGGACCCAAGAGACCCAGTACTTC
TRBJ2-5	-	TRBD2	TRBV15	CATSRGGGETQYF	TGTGCCACCAGCCGAGGCGGGGGAGAGACCCAGTACTTC
TRBJ2-4	-	-	TRBV6-1	CASSDNRRDIQYF	TGTGCCAGCAGTGACAACAGGAGGGACATTCAGTACTTC
TRBJ2-5	-	TRBD1	TRBV6-6	CASSPGQGARETQYF	TGTGCCAGCAGTCCCGGCCAGGGGGCGAGAGAGACCCAGTACTTC
TRBJ2-1	-	-	TRBV30	CAWSDSLDGEQFF	TGTGCCTGGAGTGATTCCTTGGATGGTGAGCAGTTCTTC
TRBJ2-7	few	-	TRBV7-6	CASSNGYEQYF	TGTGCCAGCAGCAACGGGTACGAGCAGTACTTC
TRBJ2-7	few	TRBD2	TRBV25-1	CASSEGEGLASYEQYF	TGTGCCAGCAGTGAAGGGGAGGGACTAGCGAGCTACGAGCAGTACTTC
TRBJ1-1	-	-	TRBV7-2	CASSLVARPTEAFF	TGTGCCAGCAGCTTAGTAGCCCGCCCCACCGAAGCTTTCTTT
TRBJ2-2	-	-	TRBV20-1	CSALTGGELFF	TGCAGTGCTTTAACGGGCGGGGAGCTGTTTTTT
TRBJ2-3	once	-	TRBV7-8	CASSLLSRSGDTQYF	TGTGCCAGCAGCTTGCTGAGCCGGAGTGGAGATACGCAGTATTTT
TRBJ2-1	-	-	TRBV27	CASSGFYEQFF	TGTGCCAGCAGTGGGTTTTATGAGCAGTTCTTC
TRBJ2-5	-	-	TRBV30	CAWTRGRTQYF	TGTGCCTGGACCCGTGGGCGGACCCAGTACTTC
TRBJ2-3	few	TRBD2	TRBV30	CAWGLAATDTQYF	TGTGCCTGGGGACTAGCGGCCACAGATACGCAGTATTTT
TRBJ1-2	-	TRBD1	TRBV28	CASSFGTGAFLGYTF	TGTGCCAGCAGTTTCGGGACAGGGGCTTTTTTGGGCTACACCTTC
TRBJ2-7	few	-	TRBV23-1	CASTRGYEQYF	TGCGCCAGCACGAGAGGCTACGAGCAGTACTTC
TRBJ1-5	-	TRBD1	TRBV30	CAWSHRDRVSEGNQPQHF	TGTGCCTGGAGTCACCGGGACAGGGTATCCGAGGGCAATCAGCCCCAGCATTTT
TRBJ1-4	many	TRBD1	TRBV28	CASSPPGQGGEKLFF	TGTGCCAGCAGTCCGCCGGGACAGGGAGGAGAAAAACTGTTTTTT
TRBJ1-1	-	-	TRBV28	CASSFRTYTEAFF	TGTGCCAGCAGTTTTCGCACCTACACTGAAGCTTTCTTT
TRBJ2-1	-	-	TRBV4-2	CASSQVGLHNEQFF	TGTGCCAGCAGCCAAGTTGGGCTTCACAATGAGCAGTTCTTC
TRBJ1-4	-	-	TRBV29-1	CSVKPGQSVDEKLFF	TGCAGCGTCAAACCGGGACAATCTGTCGATGAAAAACTGTTTTTT